Following are 12 T cell receptor beta chains from one sample sequenced in a study of blood T cell repertoires in COVID-19. This table comes from immunoSEQ multiplex PCR, and its TCRdb copy is limited to in-frame clones, with some not included. The data contain 70,000 to 90,000 clones, roughly 82% of them singletons. The sample comprised peripheral blood. The receptors originated from a human donor in a cohort sampled during active COVID-19.

The chain has TRBV10-3 and TRBJ1-5; the D is unclear. CDR1 ENHRY and CDR2 SYGVKD come from the germline V gene. The ends were cut back, 0 bases at V and 5 bases at J, with 8 bases in the middle. The CDR3 extends over 14 amino acids. In nucleotides, the CDR3 is TGTGCCATCAGTGAGTCGGAGAGTCATCAGCCCCAGCATTTT. Its translation: CAISESESHQPQHF.

The J gene is TRBJ1-1, the V gene TRBV5-1, with 7 bases aligning to TRBD1. Looked up from germline, CDR1 is SGHRS and CDR2 is YFSETQ. V trimming: 0 bases; J trimming: 8 bases; junction bases outside the gene matches: 22. The CDR3 sequence is 19 residues long. The CDR3 nucleotides read TGCGCCAGCAGCTTGGCCGCATCGGTATCCCCCCACAGGGGTGAGGAAGCTTTCTTT. It yields the protein CASSLAASVSPHRGEEAFF.

V is TRBV29-1 and J is TRBJ1-1; 7 nucleotides match TRBD1. The germline gives CDR1 SQVTM, CDR2 ANQGSEA. Trimming took 6 bases from V and 5 from J; bases not matched to a gene: 15. The CDR3 runs to 15 residues. CDR3 residues: CSVLPTDRVGTEAFF. The CDR3 DNA reads as TGCAGCGTACTTCCCACCGACAGGGTGGGGACTGAAGCTTTCTTT.

The rearrangement joins TRBV4-1 to TRBJ2-7; D is unclear. The CDR3 extends over 14 amino acids. The V end was cut by 2 bases, the J end by 7 bases, with 15 bases between. Germline V gene data show CDR1 as MGHRA and CDR2 as YSYEKL. CDR3 residues: CASSQFLQVGEQYF. Here the CDR3 DNA reads TGCGCCAGCAGCCAATTTTTGCAGGTCGGAGAGCAGTACTTC.

Details on this clone: Relative to the germline gene, one junction end is altered; a read error may explain this. CDR3 bases: TGTGCCAGTAGCTCAGGCCTGGACTATGGCTACACCTTC. Protein product: CASSSGLDYGYTF. This sequence joins TRBV5-4 and TRBJ1-2; D ambiguous. Germline V gene lookup returns CDR1 SGHNT and CDR2 YYREEE (reference sequence). This CDR3 comprises 13 residues.

V is TRBV18 and J is TRBJ1-1; D ambiguous. Germline-derived CDR1 and CDR2 are KGHSH and LQKENI. CDR3 size: 14 residues. V dropped 3 bases and J dropped 4 bases, with 12 bases sitting between them. The CDR3 DNA reads TGTGCCAGCTCACCCGGATGGGAGATCACTGAAGCTTTCTTT. It specifies CASSPGWEITEAFF.

The chain employs TRBV3-1 (or the pseudogene TRBV3-2) and TRBJ1-3, with D unclear. The V end was cut by 1 base, the J end by 5 bases, with 9 bases between. Looked up from germline, CDR1 is LGHDT and CDR2 is YNNKEL (reference sequence). The CDR3 sequence is 14 residues long. The CDR3 DNA reads TGTGCCAGCAGCCAAGGGGCGGGAAGAAACACCATATATTTT. Its translation: CASSQGAGRNTIYF.

The chain is built from TRBV5-1 and TRBJ2-3, with TRBD2 identical over 9 bases. The CDR3 runs to 16 residues. CDR1 is SGHRS and CDR2 is YFSETQ in the germline V gene. Unmatched junction bases numbered 6, after V lost 2 bases and J lost 2 bases. The CDR3 bases are TGCGCCAGCAGCTTTCTGACTAGCGGAAACACAGATACGCAGTATTTT. Translating it yields CASSFLTSGNTDTQYF. The full variable domain, in which reference TRBV5-1 and TRBJ2-3 provide the parts outside the CDR3, is KAGVTQTPRYLIKTRGQQVTLSCSPISGHRSVSWYQQTPGQGLQFLFEYFSETQRNKGNFPGRFSGRQFSNSRSEMNVSTLELGDSALYLCASSFLTSGNTDTQYFGPGTRLTVL.

By sample share, this clone is medium-sized. The rearrangement joins TRBV2 to TRBJ1-6, with 8 bases that match TRBD1. CDR1 and CDR2 from the germline V gene are SNHLY and FYNNEI. This CDR3 spans 13 amino acids. V gave up 6 bases and J gave up 10 bases; unmatched junction bases: 5. CDR3 region: CASRDRVQSPLHF. The CDR3 bases are TGTGCCAGCAGGGACAGGGTACAATCACCCCTCCACTTT.

The sample holds a few counts of this clone. This sequence joins TRBV6-1 and TRBJ2-1; TRBD1 agrees at 7 bases. CDR3 length: 15 residues. V gave up 0 bases and J gave up 3 bases; unmatched junction bases: 2. Germline V CDR1 and CDR2: MNHNS, SASEGT. The CDR3 bases are TGTGCCAGCAGTGAAGCGACAGGGAACTACAATGAGCAGTTCTTC. Translated: CASSEATGNYNEQFF.

The V and J genes are TRBV27 and TRBJ2-4; 16 bases agree with TRBD2. Germline CDR1 reads MNHEY; CDR2 reads SMNVEV (reference sequence). The CDR3 is 18 amino acids. V was pared by 5 bases and J by 3 bases, with 7 bases of the junction left unmatched. The CDR3, as DNA: TGTGCCAGCAGTCCGGGACTAGCGGGGGGGCTGGGCAAAAACATTCAGTACTTC. It translates to CASSPGLAGGLGKNIQYF.

The V gene is TRBV28, the J gene TRBJ1-2; 8 positions agree with TRBD1. The CDR3 length is 14 residues. In germline, CDR1 is MDHEN, CDR2 SYDVKM. Trimming at V came to 7 bases and at J to 7 bases, leaving 11 bases not matched to a gene. The CDR3 here is CASTHPGGQTGYTF. Written as DNA, the CDR3 is TGTGCCAGCACCCACCCAGGGGGCCAAACTGGCTACACCTTC.